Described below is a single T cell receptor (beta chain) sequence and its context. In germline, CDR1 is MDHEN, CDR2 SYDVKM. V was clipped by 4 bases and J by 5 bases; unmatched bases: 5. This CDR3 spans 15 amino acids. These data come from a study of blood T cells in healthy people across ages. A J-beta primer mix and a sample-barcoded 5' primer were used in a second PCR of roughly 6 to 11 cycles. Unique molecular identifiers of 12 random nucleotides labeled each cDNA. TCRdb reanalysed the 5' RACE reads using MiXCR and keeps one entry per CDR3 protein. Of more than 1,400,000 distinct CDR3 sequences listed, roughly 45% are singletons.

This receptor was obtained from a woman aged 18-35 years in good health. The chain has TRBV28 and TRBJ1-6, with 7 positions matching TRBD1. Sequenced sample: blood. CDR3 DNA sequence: TGTGCCAGCAGTTCGAACAGGGGCCATAATTCACCCCTCCACTTT. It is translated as CASSSNRGHNSPLHF.